This T cell receptor (beta chain) appears in the sequencing data of a study of blood T cell repertoires in COVID-19 (TCRdb year 2020). Looking at the study overall: Collaborator samples came from the United States, Italy and Spain and covered acute and convalescent phases of COVID-19. Where available, HLA class I and class II types were obtained from metadata supplied by the sample provider rather than from assay-based typing. The sample metadata nearly always contained a de-identified subject ID, COVID-19 status, age in years and sex. The dataset comprised deeply sampled blood TCRbeta repertoires from subjects exposed to, actively infected with, or recovered from COVID-19. Samples came from the ongoing ImmuneRACE study (first 160 participants) plus 1,254 subjects from 6 global collaborators. The material from the prospective study consisted of cDNA or gDNA derived from T cells, B-cell-depleted T cells, or PBMCs. The repertoires were made available in a free public database intended to serve as a resource for research on the immune response to SARS-CoV-2.

TCRbeta CDR3 regions were amplified from genomic DNA by means of the immunoSEQ Assay, a bias-controlled multiplex PCR. Concerning the study's data processing: The number of nucleated cells in each sample was estimated from the amplification of reference gene primers within the assay. Sequence reads were collapsed and filtered to measure the absolute abundance of every unique TCRbeta CDR3 rearrangement. For each sample, productive Simpson clonality was calculated by taking the square root of Simpson's diversity index across productive rearrangements. The immuneACCESS repertoire file appears here via TCRdb, limited to in-frame rearrangements. These files lack a portion of the clones; in checked studies, under half of the deficit traces to unresolved V genes, and the cause of the others is not known. Clone size and V and J calls were adopted from that table, with D and trimming inferred from the DNA. This sample comprises 150,000 to 250,000 clones, roughly 77% of them detected only once. The ten largest clones capture 5.5% to 7% of the sample.

Compared with germline, V lacks 2 bases and J lacks 1 base; bases without a gene match: 10. Sequences SEHNR (CDR1) and FQNEAQ (CDR2) are obtained from the germline V gene (reference sequence). Spanning cysteine to phenylalanine, the CDR3 consists of 17 amino acids. Solely the CDR3 DNA is kept, with 51 bases framed from the first base. In regard to this clone: The clone's antigen remains unknown. Base qualities are not at hand, and no much larger clone is one base apart.

At one collaborating source in Seattle, patients were enrolled during active infection and were followed longitudinally through the course of disease. The collaborating institutions used their own protocols to collect whole blood in K2EDTA tubes. For TCRbeta analysis, collaborators shipped samples in one of three forms: frozen whole blood, isolated PBMCs, or DNA extracted from either of those sample types. What the study reported, not specific to this receptor: Clinical and demographic metadata were provided uncurated, with the amount varying by source and participant.

This chain joins TRBV7-9 to TRBJ2-5; a stretch of 7 junction bases matches TRBD1. The origin of this receptor is a woman in her 40s with COVID-19, enrolled during active disease. The sequenced material came from peripheral blood. The DNA sequence is given as TGTGCCAGCAGCTTAAGTCCGGGGTCAGGGGGCCAAGAGACCCAGTACTTC. Its amino acids are CASSLSPGSGGQETQYF.